This TCR beta chain appears in the sequencing data of a study of regulatory T cells in long-lasting Graves disease. Study at large: Graves' patients (newly diagnosed) had been on antithyroid drugs under 3 months.

Arm-PCR of CDR3 regions with iRepertoire HTBI primers generated TCR beta libraries. TCRdb independently ran MiXCR on the multiplex PCR reads; one entry per CDR3 protein. The repertoire holds about 540,000 distinct CDR3 sequences, roughly 14% seen once, with approximately 9.3% in the top ten. This CDR3 is 14 amino acids long. This clonotype was observed a handful of times. The junction differs from germline at one of its ends, possibly a read error. This sample's time point: newly diagnosed GD, antithyroid drugs for less than 3 months. PBMC-derived RNA was used for the TCR library. These same data were also listed under a study on T cells in Graves' hyperthyroidism and ophthalmopathy. Per that paper: The primer set for the first-round RT-PCR of the TCR CDR3 was HTBI. Among clonotypes expanded in thyroid above 0.001, most were also found in blood.

J is TRBJ1-3 and V is TRBV12-3 or TRBV12-4, with a weak D call TRBD1 (6 bases). Material: peripheral blood mononuclear cells (PBMCs), obtained at new diagnosis, from a patient treated with antithyroid drugs. The clonotype comes from a young man with Graves disease. The DNA of the CDR3 is TGTGCCAGCAGTTTTGGGACACTTGGAAACATCATATATTTT. Translated, it gives CASSFGTLGNIIYF.